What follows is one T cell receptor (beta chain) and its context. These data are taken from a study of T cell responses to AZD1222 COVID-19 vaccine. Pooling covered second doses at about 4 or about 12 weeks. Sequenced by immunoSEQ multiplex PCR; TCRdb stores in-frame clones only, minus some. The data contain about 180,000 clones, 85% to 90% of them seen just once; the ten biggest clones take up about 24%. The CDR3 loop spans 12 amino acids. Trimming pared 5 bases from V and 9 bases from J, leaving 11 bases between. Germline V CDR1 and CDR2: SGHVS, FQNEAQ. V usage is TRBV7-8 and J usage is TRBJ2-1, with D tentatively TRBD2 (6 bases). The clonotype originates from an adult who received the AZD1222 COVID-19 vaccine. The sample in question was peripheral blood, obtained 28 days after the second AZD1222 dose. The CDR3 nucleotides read TGTGCCAGCAGCCGGGACTGGGGTGAGCAGTTCTTC. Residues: CASSRDWGEQFF.